This is a list of T cell receptor beta chains from one sample in a study of T cell repertoires in cytomegalovirus infection. MiXCR, applied by TCRdb to the reads, yields one record per CDR3 protein. This sample carries some 940,000 distinct CDR3 sequences, around 32% of them seen once, and the ten largest clones take 13%. These TCRs are of unknown antigen specificity. This sample comprised cultured CD8+ T cells from PBMCs, obtained from culture after CMV antigen stimulation. Every receptor here comes from a human donor in good health (CMV status not recorded). Some clones in this sample may be carry-over from other donors' samples. CDR3s include the opening cysteine and the closing phenylalanine or tryptophan. A D gene is named only where the DNA matches it firmly. A row's size may be missing; if present it is once, few, many or a size class.

>TRBJ2-3|.|TRBV9|.
TGTGCCAGCAGCGTGGGGACTTTCACAGATACGCAGTATTTT
CASSVGTFTDTQYF
>TRBJ2-7|.|TRBV7-9|few
TGTGCCAGCAGCTTAGCCGCGGGGTACGCCTACGAGCAGTACTTC
CASSLAAGYAYEQYF
>TRBJ1-1|TRBD1|TRBV2|few
TGTGCCACCCAGGACAGGGGGTCTGGCCAAGCTTTCTTT
CATQDRGSGQAFF
>TRBJ1-2|TRBD1|TRBV5-4|.
TGTGCCAGCAGCTTTGAGTGGACAGGGGGCAACTATGGCTACACCTTC
CASSFEWTGGNYGYTF
>TRBJ1-5|.|TRBV28|few
TGTGCCAGCAGTTCAATCGACAGCACCCAGCATTTT
CASSSIDSTQHF
>TRBJ1-2|.|TRBV4-1|.
TGCGCCAGCAGCCAAGAGGGGATGCGTGGCTACACCTTC
CASSQEGMRGYTF
>TRBJ2-7|.|TRBV5-6|few
TGTGCCAGCAGCTTGAGTCGGTCTCGGGGGCGGCGGTTCTACGAGCAGTACTTC
CASSLSRSRGRRFYEQYF
>TRBJ2-3|.|TRBV13|.
TGTGCCAGCAGCACACAGGGTGCAGATACGCAGTATTTT
CASSTQGADTQYF
>TRBJ1-2|TRBD1|TRBV12-3/TRBV12-4|.
TGTGCCAGCAGTGAAGCCGGGACAGGGAGCAATTTAACCTTC
CASSEAGTGSNLTF
>TRBJ2-4|TRBD2|TRBV19|.
TGTGCCAGTAGGGATAGGACTAGCGGGATACTAGCCAAAAACATTCAGTACTTC
CASRDRTSGILAKNIQYF
>TRBJ2-7|.|TRBV27|few
TGTGCCAGCAGTCCCGACATTGCCTACGAGCAGTACTTC
CASSPDIAYEQYF
>TRBJ2-2|TRBD1|TRBV11-3|.
TGTGCCAGCCGGGACAGTGACACCGGGGAGCTGTTTTTT
CASRDSDTGELFF
>TRBJ1-1|TRBD1|TRBV6-2/TRBV6-3|.
TGTGCCAGCAGTTACCTAGGGGGCGGGGGCACTGAAGCTTTCTTT
CASSYLGGGGTEAFF
>TRBJ1-2|.|TRBV20-1|.
TGCAGTGCTAGAGTGGGAACAGCGGCGTATGGCTACACCTTC
CSARVGTAAYGYTF
>TRBJ2-1|.|TRBV4-3|.
TGCGCCAGCAGCCAAGACTCGGTGGTCAATGAGCAGTTCTTC
CASSQDSVVNEQFF
>TRBJ2-2|.|TRBV20-1|.
TGCAGTGCTGGCGGGACACTGCCCCCGAACACCGGGGAGCTGTTTTTT
CSAGGTLPPNTGELFF
>TRBJ1-2|.|TRBV12-3/TRBV12-4|few
TGTGCCAGCAGTTTACCGGAAGGGGGCTACACCTTC
CASSLPEGGYTF
>TRBJ2-1|.|TRBV7-4|.
TGTGCCAGCAGCCCTAGCCCGGTCCACTGGGGCCAAAACAATGAGCAGTTCTTC
CASSPSPVHWGQNNEQFF
>TRBJ2-1|TRBD2|TRBV27|.
TGTGCCAGCAGTTGGACTAGCGGGGGTGGTAGGGATGAGCAGTTCTTC
CASSWTSGGGRDEQFF
>TRBJ2-5|TRBD2|TRBV2|.
TGTGCCACCCTCGTAGCGGGAGCTAACCAAGAGACCCAGTACTTC
CATLVAGANQETQYF
>TRBJ2-5|.|TRBV6-5|.
TGTGCCAGCAGTTACTCGCAATCAGGGGTGGGGACCCAGTACTTC
CASSYSQSGVGTQYF
>TRBJ2-2|.|TRBV12-3/TRBV12-4|.
TGTGCCATTTACAGCCTAGCGAACACCGGGGAGCTGTTTTTT
CAIYSLANTGELFF
>TRBJ1-2|.|TRBV20-1|.
TGCAGTGCTAGAGAGACGACCGCGAAGGGCTACACCTTC
CSARETTAKGYTF
>TRBJ2-1|.|TRBV7-2|many
TGTGCCAGCAGCTTCTCAACCTACAATGAGCAGTTCTTC
CASSFSTYNEQFF
>TRBJ2-1|TRBD2|TRBV6-2/TRBV6-3|few
TGTGCCAGCAGCTCCTTGGCGGGGGGGCCTATCGATGAGCAGTTCTTC
CASSSLAGGPIDEQFF
>TRBJ1-5|TRBD1|TRBV5-6|few
TGTGCCAGCAGCTTGACAGGGGGTTGGAATCAGCCCCAGCATTTT
CASSLTGGWNQPQHF
>TRBJ2-1|TRBD2|TRBV27|.
TGTGCCAGCAGTCCGCCCACTAGCGGGGCATACAATGAGCAGTTCTTC
CASSPPTSGAYNEQFF
>TRBJ2-1|TRBD1|TRBV7-3|.
TGTGCCAGCAGGAATCCGGGACAGGCTTTCGGCAATGAGCAGTTCTTC
CASRNPGQAFGNEQFF
>TRBJ2-5|.|TRBV7-8|many
TGTGCCAGCAGCTCGCACCGGAAGCCCGGGGAGACCCAGTACTTC
CASSSHRKPGETQYF
>TRBJ2-1|.|TRBV9|few
TGTGCCAGCAGCGAGGACGGGGGATACAATGAGCAGTTCTTC
CASSEDGGYNEQFF
>TRBJ1-1|.|TRBV7-6|.
TGTGCCAGCAGTTACTCAGGGGAAAGCACTGAAGCTTTCTTT
CASSYSGESTEAFF
>TRBJ2-1|TRBD1|TRBV6-2/TRBV6-3|once
TGTGCCAGCAGTTACCCGACGGGACAGGGGGCCCCTCAAGTCCGGTTCTTC
CASSYPTGQGAPQVRFF
>TRBJ1-6|TRBD1|TRBV6-6|few
TGTGCCAGCAACAACCCGGGACAGGGGGCGCGTTCACCCCTCCACTTT
CASNNPGQGARSPLHF
>TRBJ2-3|TRBD2|TRBV11-2|few
TGTGCCAGCAGCCAACTAGCGGGGTACAGCACAGATACGCAGTATTTT
CASSQLAGYSTDTQYF
>TRBJ2-2|.|TRBV12-3/TRBV12-4|.
TGTGCCAGCAGCCCCTCTTTTAATCCGACGGGGAAGACCGGGGAGCTGTTTTTT
CASSPSFNPTGKTGELFF
>TRBJ2-1|TRBD2|TRBV7-9|.
TGTGCCAGCAGCAAGGGACTAGCGGGGGGCTATGAGCAGTTCTTC
CASSKGLAGGYEQFF
>TRBJ2-3|TRBD2|TRBV28|few
TGTGCCAGCAGCTTAGCCCCCGGGGGGTGGAGCACAGATACGCAGTATTTT
CASSLAPGGWSTDTQYF
>TRBJ2-7|TRBD2|TRBV4-1|.
TGCGCCAGCAGCCAAGTTACTAGCGGGGCCGGGGCCTACGAGCAGTACTTC
CASSQVTSGAGAYEQYF
>TRBJ2-7|.|TRBV7-9|many
TGTGCCAGCAGCGGAGTACGGGGTCCTTACGAGCAGTACTTC
CASSGVRGPYEQYF
>TRBJ2-1|TRBD2|TRBV2|.
TGTGCCAGCAGTCCCCCGGGACTAGCATCCAATGAGCAGTTCTTC
CASSPPGLASNEQFF
>TRBJ1-2|.|TRBV7-9|many
TGTGCCAGCAGCGGAGAACGGGACGGACGCTTCTATGGCTACACCTTC
CASSGERDGRFYGYTF
>TRBJ2-1|.|TRBV14|.
TGTGCCAGCAGCCAACAAGACTGGGGATACAATGAGCAGTTCTTC
CASSQQDWGYNEQFF
>TRBJ1-2|.|TRBV6-1|.
TGTGCCAGCAGTGAATCGGACAGCCACTATGGCTACACCTTC
CASSESDSHYGYTF
>TRBJ1-2|.|TRBV7-9|few
TGTGCCAGCAGCCCGACGACTGAAGTCCCATATGGCTACACCTTC
CASSPTTEVPYGYTF
>TRBJ1-2|.|TRBV20-1|.
TGCAGTGCAACTGGACATAACCGAAACTATGGCTACACCTTC
CSATGHNRNYGYTF
>TRBJ2-7|.|TRBV5-1|.
TGCGTCAGTGGGGACTCCTACGAGCAGTACTTC
CVSGDSYEQYF
>TRBJ1-1|.|TRBV7-9|.
TGTGCCAGCACCGGGACGGCGATTATGAACACTGAAGCTTTCTTT
CASTGTAIMNTEAFF
>TRBJ1-5|TRBD1|TRBV18|few
TGTGCCAGCTCACCACCGGGACAGTATATGAAGCCCCAGCATTTT
CASSPPGQYMKPQHF
>TRBJ2-5|TRBD1|TRBV19|.
TGTGCCAGTAGTATAAGATTAGGGGGCACGTTCGCACAAGAGACCCAGTACTTC
CASSIRLGGTFAQETQYF
>TRBJ1-2|.|TRBV4-1|.
TGCGCCAGCAGCCAAGATCTGACGGATGGCTACACCTTC
CASSQDLTDGYTF
>TRBJ2-1|.|TRBV19|.
TGTGCCAGTAGTATATGGGCAGGGGAAAATGAGCAGTTCTTC
CASSIWAGENEQFF
>TRBJ2-2|.|TRBV27|.
TGTGCCAGCAGTTTCACTAGCTCCGCCGGGGAGCTGTTTTTT
CASSFTSSAGELFF
>TRBJ1-2|.|TRBV4-1|.
TGCGCCAGCAGCCAAGAACGCAGGGTGAACTATGGCTACACCTTC
CASSQERRVNYGYTF
>TRBJ2-1|TRBD2|TRBV6-2/TRBV6-3|few
TGTGCCAGCAGTTATTTAGCGGGGGGGCCGAACAATGAGCAGTTCTTC
CASSYLAGGPNNEQFF
>TRBJ2-2|TRBD1|TRBV29-1|.
TGCAGCGTTGAAGGGGGACAGGGACCCGGGGAGCTGTTTTTT
CSVEGGQGPGELFF
>TRBJ1-1|.|TRBV6-1|many
TGTGCCAGCAGGCCTCTCGGGTCACAAGGATCTGAAGCTTTCTTT
CASRPLGSQGSEAFF
>TRBJ1-1|.|TRBV5-1|.
TGCGCCAGCAGCTTCCACAGGGCGGGCACTGAAGCTTTCTTT
CASSFHRAGTEAFF
>TRBJ1-2|TRBD1|TRBV10-3|.
TGTGCCATCAGGACCCCGGACAGGGGGAACTATGGCTACACCTTC
CAIRTPDRGNYGYTF
>TRBJ2-2|.|TRBV7-6|.
TGTGCCAGCAGCTCCCCCCGGGCGGAGGAACGTACCGGGGAGCTGTTTTTT
CASSSPRAEERTGELFF
>TRBJ1-1|.|TRBV19|.
TGTGCCAGCTTGGACAGAAACACTGAAGCTTTCTTT
CASLDRNTEAFF